These T cell receptor beta chains were read from a single sample in a study of T cells in Graves' hyperthyroidism and ophthalmopathy. TCRdb reprocessed the multiplex PCR reads with MiXCR, giving one entry per CDR3 protein. The table records some 510,000 distinct CDR3 sequences, around 42% of them present only once. The sample was peripheral blood or thyroid tissue (not recorded which). The receptors derive from a woman aged 18-30 years with Graves' hyperthyroidism. The CDR3 runs from the conserved cysteine through the conserved F or W. A D gene is named only where the DNA matches it firmly. Clone size is shown for a subset of rows, as once, few, many or a class of expanded clone.

abundance	v_gene	j_gene	d_gene	CDR3aa	CDR3nt
-	TRBV9	TRBJ1-5	TRBD1	CASSLTGDAGQPQHF	TGTGCCAGCAGCTTGACAGGGGACGCGGGTCAGCCCCAGCATTTT
-	TRBV15	TRBJ1-3	-	CATSRRVLENTIYF	TGTGCCACCAGCCGCCGTGTACTCGAGAACACCATATATTTT
-	TRBV7-3	TRBJ2-2	-	CASSSLGGTGELFF	TGTGCCAGCAGCTCCCTTGGGGGCACCGGGGAGCTGTTTTTT
-	TRBV9	TRBJ1-4	TRBD1	CASSQGGQEKLFF	TGTGCCAGCAGCCAAGGGGGACAGGAAAAACTGTTTTTT
-	TRBV15	TRBJ2-5	-	CATSRFGAGETQYF	TGTGCCACCAGCAGATTTGGGGCAGGGGAGACCCAGTACTTC
-	TRBV15	TRBJ1-1	TRBD1	CATSRDLQGAGEAFF	TGTGCCACCAGCAGAGATCTTCAGGGGGCCGGTGAAGCTTTCTTT
once	TRBV11-1	TRBJ1-2	TRBD1	CASSPTGDLSGDGYTF	TGTGCCAGCAGCCCGACAGGGGATCTTTCGGGGGACGGCTACACCTTC
-	TRBV5-4	TRBJ1-2	-	CASTAGHLPPNYGYTF	TGTGCCAGCACCGCGGGACATCTACCACCTAACTATGGCTACACCTTC
many	TRBV29-1	TRBJ1-2	-	CSVRWTLGDGYTF	TGCAGCGTCAGGTGGACCCTGGGCGATGGCTACACCTTC
-	TRBV7-3	TRBJ2-5	TRBD1	CASSLDRTGAQYF	TGTGCCAGCAGCTTAGACCGGACAGGGGCCCAGTACTTC
-	TRBV15	TRBJ2-5	TRBD2	CATSMQTSGRETQYF	TGTGCCACCAGCATGCAGACTAGCGGGAGAGAGACCCAGTACTTC
few	TRBV5-1	TRBJ1-1	-	CASRRAMNTEAFF	TGTGCCAGCAGAAGGGCCATGAACACTGAAGCTTTCTTT
-	TRBV2	TRBJ2-7	-	CASTLEGVGDGEQYF	TGTGCCAGCACCCTCGAAGGAGTGGGAGACGGCGAGCAGTACTTC
-	TRBV24-1	TRBJ1-2	-	CATSDPEGGGYGYTF	TGTGCCACCAGTGATCCTGAGGGAGGGGGTTATGGCTACACCTTC
-	TRBV12-3/TRBV12-4	TRBJ1-2	-	CASTEGGYTF	TGTGCCAGCACCGAAGGTGGCTACACCTTC
-	TRBV19	TRBJ1-5	-	CASRRGWTGTMNQPQHF	TGTGCCAGTAGACGTGGCTGGACGGGAACTATGAATCAGCCCCAGCATTTT
many	TRBV19	TRBJ1-5	-	CASSGGYTQPQHF	TGTGCCAGTAGTGGCGGGTATACGCAGCCCCAGCATTTT
-	TRBV19	TRBJ1-5	-	CASSLGAAQHF	TGTGCCAGTAGTCTGGGGGCGGCGCAGCATTTT
-	TRBV2	TRBJ2-7	TRBD2	CASSRSGFEQYF	TGTGCCAGCAGCCGTAGCGGGTTCGAGCAGTACTTC
-	TRBV19	TRBJ2-5	TRBD1	CASSRRGRETQYF	TGTGCCAGTAGTCGAAGGGGGCGCGAGACCCAGTACTTC
-	TRBV20-1	TRBJ2-7	TRBD1	CSAQTGYTYEQYF	TGCAGTGCTCAGACAGGGTACACCTACGAGCAGTACTTC
many	TRBV7-3	TRBJ2-6	-	CASSFTTPGFAGANVLTF	TGTGCCAGCAGCTTTACGACTCCAGGGTTCGCTGGGGCCAACGTCCTGACTTTC
-	TRBV7-9	TRBJ1-5	-	CASSLQGSGPHQPQHF	TGTGCCAGCAGCTTACAGGGTTCAGGGCCGCATCAGCCCCAGCATTTT
-	TRBV29-1	TRBJ2-7	TRBD2	CSVGTRGAYEQYF	TGCAGCGTCGGGACTAGAGGAGCCTACGAGCAGTACTTC
few	TRBV10-3	TRBJ2-7	TRBD1	CAISGQGSSYEQYF	TGTGCCATCAGCGGACAGGGGAGCTCCTACGAGCAGTACTTC
-	TRBV7-6	TRBJ2-7	TRBD2	CASSSAGTSLYEQYF	TGTGCCAGCAGCTCGGCCGGGACTAGCCTCTACGAGCAGTACTTC
once	TRBV7-8	TRBJ2-5	TRBD2	CASSFGTKAETQYF	TGTGCCAGCAGTTTCGGGACTAAGGCAGAGACCCAGTACTTC
-	TRBV10-1	TRBJ1-1	-	CASPVPRATEAFF	TGCGCCAGTCCAGTCCCCAGGGCCACTGAAGCTTTCTTT
many	TRBV2	TRBJ1-6	-	CASTSDNNSPLHF	TGTGCCAGCACGTCGGACAATAATTCACCCCTCCACTTT
many	TRBV15	TRBJ2-2	-	CATSRDTNTGELFF	TGTGCCACCAGCAGGGACACGAACACCGGGGAGCTGTTTTTT
-	TRBV7-9	TRBJ2-2	TRBD1	CASSLDRGGQNGELFF	TGTGCCAGCAGCTTAGACCGAGGGGGCCAGAACGGGGAGCTGTTTTTT
few	TRBV5-4	TRBJ2-5	-	CASSLISEETQYF	TGTGCCAGCAGCTTGATTAGCGAAGAGACCCAGTACTTC
-	TRBV7-9	TRBJ1-1	TRBD1	CASSSFRDRGTEAFF	TGTGCCAGCAGCTCCTTCCGGGACAGGGGTACTGAAGCTTTCTTT
-	TRBV25-1	TRBJ1-2	TRBD1	CACSAGNVQGSFYGYTF	TGTGCCTGCAGTGCTGGGAACGTACAGGGGTCTTTCTATGGCTACACCTTC
-	TRBV11-1	TRBJ1-1	-	CASSLTRENTEAFF	TGTGCCAGCAGCCTAACCCGGGAGAACACTGAAGCTTTCTTT
-	TRBV20-1	TRBJ2-7	-	CSARVPRDVRGEQYF	TGCAGTGCTAGAGTGCCTCGGGACGTTCGGGGGGAGCAGTACTTC
-	TRBV29-1	TRBJ1-2	-	CSVEGPADGYTF	TGCAGCGTTGAAGGACCCGCGGATGGCTACACCTTC
many	TRBV10-3	TRBJ2-2	TRBD2	CAIGGRAAGELFF	TGTGCCATCGGCGGGAGGGCCGCCGGGGAGCTGTTTTTT
many	TRBV7-9	TRBJ1-6	-	CASSLGLGYNSPLHF	TGTGCCAGCAGCTTAGGACTGGGGTATAATTCACCCCTCCACTTT
once	TRBV7-8	TRBJ1-4	-	CASSPSGLDEKLFF	TGTGCCAGCAGCCCCTCGGGACTGGATGAAAAACTGTTTTTT
-	TRBV19	TRBJ2-5	TRBD2	CASSPRERTGEETQYF	TGTGCCAGTAGTCCGCGGGAGAGGACGGGTGAAGAGACCCAGTACTTC
few	TRBV19	TRBJ1-2	TRBD1	CASSTTLDRLYGYTF	TGTGCCAGTAGTACCACCCTGGACAGGCTCTATGGCTACACCTTC
many	TRBV29-1	TRBJ2-6	TRBD1	CSVEVTGASGANVLTF	TGCAGCGTTGAAGTAACAGGGGCATCTGGGGCCAACGTCCTGACTTTC
-	TRBV19	TRBJ2-7	TRBD2	CASSAGTSGAYEQYF	TGTGCCAGTAGTGCGGGGACTAGCGGTGCCTACGAGCAGTACTTC
many	TRBV29-1	TRBJ2-7	TRBD2	CSVERESYEQYF	TGCAGCGTAGAGCGGGAGTCCTACGAGCAGTACTTC
many	TRBV10-3	TRBJ2-7	-	CASSGQRYEQYF	TGTGCCAGCAGTGGACAGCGCTACGAGCAGTACTTC
many	TRBV7-2	TRBJ1-2	-	CASSFGREDYGYTF	TGTGCCAGCAGCTTCGGCAGGGAGGACTATGGCTACACCTTC
-	TRBV7-9	TRBJ2-6	TRBD1	CASSTGTGTFSGANVLTF	TGTGCCAGCAGCACCGGGACAGGGACCTTCTCTGGGGCCAACGTCCTGACTTTC
few	TRBV5-1	TRBJ1-4	TRBD1	CASSLTGTDNEKLFF	TGCGCCAGCAGCTTGACCGGGACAGATAATGAAAAACTGTTTTTT
many	TRBV4-1	TRBJ2-5	TRBD2	CASSHREGQETQYF	TGCGCCAGCAGCCACCGGGAGGGCCAAGAGACCCAGTACTTC
-	TRBV7-2	TRBJ2-5	TRBD2	CASSQEGTSRKETQYF	TGCGCCAGCAGCCAAGAAGGGACTAGCAGAAAAGAGACCCAGTACTTC
-	TRBV10-3	TRBJ1-5	-	CAISENGVGQPQHF	TGTGCCATCAGTGAAAACGGGGTGGGTCAGCCCCAGCATTTT
-	TRBV25-1	TRBJ1-2	-	CASSEWSGGYTF	TGTGCCAGCAGTGAATGGAGTGGGGGCTACACCTTC
-	TRBV2	TRBJ2-5	TRBD2	CASSEAALLAGVETQYF	TGTGCCAGCAGTGAAGCGGCGTTACTAGCGGGAGTGGAGACCCAGTACTTC
-	TRBV11-2	TRBJ2-3	-	CASSPQTNTDTQYF	TGTGCCAGCAGCCCCCAGACGAACACAGATACGCAGTATTTT
-	TRBV29-1	TRBJ1-1	-	CSVGGENEAFF	TGCAGCGTGGGGGGGGAAAATGAAGCTTTCTTT
few	TRBV7-9	TRBJ1-5	-	CASSKYSFNQPQHF	TGTGCCAGCAGCAAATACAGCTTCAATCAGCCCCAGCATTTT
few	TRBV7-2	TRBJ2-7	TRBD2	CASSPRTWPSGNYEQYF	TGTGCCAGCAGCCCACGAACTTGGCCTAGCGGGAACTACGAGCAGTACTTC
-	TRBV7-2	TRBJ2-7	TRBD2	CASSYSGRAEQYF	TGTGCCAGCAGCTATAGCGGGAGGGCCGAGCAGTACTTC